Below are 27 T cell receptor beta chains sequenced from a single sample in a study of shared clonotypes between healthy human individuals. The repertoire was sequenced with immunoSEQ multiplex PCR; TCRdb's copy has only in-frame clones and lacks some. The profile shows 2 million to 2.5 million clones, approximately 93% of them singletons. Sequences were obtained from naive CD4+ T cells from PBMCs. This sample's subset: CD45RA+ positively selected. These receptors came from a man aged 18-30 years in good health. Some clones in this sample may be carry-over from other donors' samples.

The rearrangement links TRBV2 to TRBJ1-4; maybe TRBD1 (6 bases). The germline CDR1 and CDR2 sequences are SNHLY and FYNNEI. The CDR3 has 15 residues. The ends were cut back, 6 bases at V and 5 bases at J, with 16 bases in the middle. Here the CDR3 DNA reads TGTGCCAGCAGCTCCTCCAGGGGTTCCAATGAAAAACTGTTTTTT. Residues: CASSSSRGSNEKLFF.

This clone was picked up one time. This chain connects TRBV14 to TRBJ1-1; D unresolved. Germline loops: CDR1 SGHDN, CDR2 FVKESK. V was shortened by 1 base and J by 0 bases, with 9 bases between the two germline ends. This CDR3 is built from 15 residues. The CDR3 DNA is TGTGCCAGCAGCCAAGTCGTAGCCTTGAACACTGAAGCTTTCTTT. Translated: CASSQVVALNTEAFF.

Remarks on this clone: Other nucleotide sequences from this sample produce the same CDR3. The V gene is TRBV7-9, the J gene TRBJ2-7; D is ambiguous. This CDR3 is built from 11 residues. The germline V and J ends were trimmed by 4 bases and 2 bases, with 3 bases remaining between them. Looked up from germline, CDR1 is SEHNR and CDR2 is FQNEAQ (reference sequence). The chain's CDR3 is CASSYTYEQYF. CDR3 nucleotide sequence: TGTGCCAGCAGCTATACCTACGAGCAGTACTTC.

This clone showed up just once. The chain carries TRBV6-6 and TRBJ2-3, with TRBD2 as a possible D gene (6 bases). V was clipped by 5 bases and J by 0 bases, with 12 bases between them. Germline lookup yields CDR1 MNHNY and CDR2 SVGAGI (reference sequence). The CDR3 is made up of 15 amino acids. CDR3: CASSRTKSSTDTQYF. Here the CDR3 DNA reads TGTGCCAGCAGTCGGACTAAGTCGAGCACAGATACGCAGTATTTT.

The J gene is TRBJ2-7, the V gene TRBV27; 9 nucleotides match TRBD2. Per the germline V gene, CDR1 is MNHEY and CDR2 is SMNVEV (reference sequence). This CDR3 region has 15 residues. V lost 2 bases to trimming and J lost 6 bases; unmatched junction nucleotides: 8. CDR3 region: CASSLPPGLAAEQYF. CDR3 nucleotide sequence: TGTGCCAGCAGTTTACCCCCGGGACTAGCCGCCGAGCAGTACTTC.

The chain is built from TRBV9 and TRBJ2-3; no clear D. CDR3 size: 15 residues. Trimming left V 2 bases short and J 0 bases short, with 10 bases between. Germline CDR1 reads SGDLS; CDR2 reads YYNGEE. In DNA form, the CDR3 reads TGTGCCAGCAGCGTTACGGTCACTAGCACAGATACGCAGTATTTT. Encoded protein: CASSVTVTSTDTQYF.

The V gene is TRBV18, the J gene TRBJ1-1, with D unclear. Germline CDR1 reads KGHSH; CDR2 reads LQKENI. Between the trimmed V and J ends, which lost 2 bases and 0 bases, there was a span of 7 bases. This CDR3 is 14 amino acids long. The CDR3 DNA sequence: TGTGCCAGCTCACCATACGTAATGAACACTGAAGCTTTCTTT. Translating gives CASSPYVMNTEAFF.

The chain couples TRBV9 to TRBJ2-2; no clear D. V was pared by 0 bases and J by 4 bases, with 16 bases between. Germline CDR1 SGDLS, CDR2 YYNGEE. This CDR3 contains 17 residues. The CDR3 nucleotides are TGTGCCAGCAGCGTAGGGCGACTTGGTCGTGGCACCGGGGAGCTGTTTTTT. Its translation: CASSVGRLGRGTGELFF.

The chain has TRBV2 and TRBJ1-6, with no clear D. Trimming shortened V by 3 bases and J by 7 bases, and 13 bases separated the two germline ends. Germline V gives CDR1 SNHLY, CDR2 FYNNEI. There are 15 residues in the CDR3. The CDR3 region is CASSDGLPMNSPLHF. The CDR3 DNA reads TGTGCCAGCAGTGACGGGCTCCCCATGAATTCACCCCTCCACTTT.

The chain uses TRBV5-1 and TRBJ1-1; TRBD1 aligns across 7 bases. Trimming cost V 2 bases and J 1 base; bases outside gene matches: 8. Germline values: CDR1 SGHRS, CDR2 YFSETQ. This CDR3 has 16 amino acids. CDR3 DNA sequence: TGCGCCAGCAGCTTAATTCTGACAGGGACGAACACTGAAGCTTTCTTT. This codes for CASSLILTGTNTEAFF.

V usage is TRBV5-1 and J usage is TRBJ2-7; D is undetermined. Trimming left V 1 base short and J 6 bases short, with 11 bases between. The CDR3 is 13 residues long. Germline-derived CDR1 and CDR2 are SGHRS and YFSETQ. CDR3 in amino acids: CASSLQVIGEQYF. CDR3 coding DNA: TGCGCCAGCAGCTTGCAGGTAATCGGCGAGCAGTACTTC.

The rearrangement joins TRBV5-1 to TRBJ2-5; 7 nucleotides match TRBD2. The ends lost 2 bases at V and 3 bases at J; junction bases unmatched: 7. The V gene's germline CDR1 is SGHRS and CDR2 YFSETQ. The CDR3 sequence is 15 residues long. The CDR3 DNA follows: TGCGCCAGCAGCTTCGGGCTAGCGGCTAAAGAGACCCAGTACTTC. Amino acids: CASSFGLAAKETQYF.

The CDR3 bases are TGTGCCAGCAGCCTTACACTGACAGGGGGCGATGGCTACACCTTC. This gives the protein CASSLTLTGGDGYTF. This chain links TRBV4-2 with TRBJ1-2; 10 bases match TRBD1. V was clipped by 4 bases and J by 6 bases; unmatched bases: 8. The CDR3 contains 15 residues. In germline, CDR1 is LGHNA, CDR2 YNFKEQ.

The V gene is TRBV5-1, the J gene TRBJ2-5; TRBD2 is a possible D gene (5 bases). V lost 4 bases and J lost 2, with 15 bases in between. Germline loops: CDR1 SGHRS, CDR2 YFSETQ. This CDR3 has 15 amino acids. As DNA, the CDR3 is TGCGCCAGCAGCCTGAGGGTGAATCCACAAGAGACCCAGTACTTC. It encodes CASSLRVNPQETQYF.

V gene TRBV5-1 combines with J gene TRBJ2-7; D not resolved. V was clipped by 7 bases and J by 0 bases, with 14 bases between them. This CDR3 is built from 14 residues. CDR1 SGHRS and CDR2 YFSETQ come from the germline V gene. Here the CDR3 reads CASARQTSSYEQYF. Written as DNA, the CDR3 is TGCGCCAGCGCCCGACAAACGAGCTCCTACGAGCAGTACTTC.

The chain links TRBV7-3 to TRBJ2-5; D gene uncertain. CDR1 is SGHTA, CDR2 FQGTGA, per germline. V was pared by 0 bases and J by 6 bases, with 8 bases between. There are 13 residues in the CDR3. The CDR3 here is CASSLTSSQTQYF. CDR3 coding DNA: TGTGCCAGCAGCTTAACTAGCTCACAGACCCAGTACTTC. Drawing the rest from reference TRBV7-3 and TRBJ2-5, the complete variable domain is GAGVSQTPSNKVTEKGKYVELRCDPISGHTALYWYRQSLGQGPEFLIYFQGTGAADDSGLPNDRFFAVRPEGSVSTLKIQRTERGDSAVYLCASSLTSSQTQYFGPGTRLLVL.

This sequence joins TRBV7-2 and TRBJ2-1; D is unresolved. The germline V and J ends were trimmed by 2 bases and 5 bases, with 10 bases remaining between them. CDR1 is SGHTA, CDR2 FQGNSA, per germline. The CDR3 sequence is 14 residues long. Here the CDR3 reads CASSLLTRDNEQFF. Here the CDR3 DNA reads TGTGCCAGCAGCTTATTGACACGCGACAATGAGCAGTTCTTC.

The chain carries TRBV7-6 and TRBJ2-2; D may be TRBD2 (5 bases). Germline CDR1 is SGHVS and CDR2 is FNYEAQ. The CDR3 covers 16 residues. V gave up 10 bases and J gave up 0 bases, with 18 bases separating them. CDR3 coding DNA: TGTGCCACCTGGGTTTTGGGAGACGCGAACACCGGGGAGCTGTTTTTT. It specifies CATWVLGDANTGELFF.

DNA for the CDR3: TGTGCCAGTAGTATACTGAGGGACAGGAGCAATCAGCCCCAGCATTTT. Translation gives CASSILRDRSNQPQHF. The rearrangement uses TRBV19 and TRBJ1-5, with 8 bases matching TRBD1. The V gene's germline CDR1 is LNHDA and CDR2 SQIVND (reference sequence). The CDR3 length is 16 residues. The junction had 4 bases not matched to a gene; V was cut back by 2 bases and J by 1 base. Filled out from reference TRBV19 and TRBJ1-5, the complete variable domain reads DGGITQSPKYLFRKEGQNVTLSCEQNLNHDAMYWYRQDPGQGLRLIYYSQIVNDFQKGDIAEGYSVSREKKESFPLTVTSAQKNPTAFYLCASSILRDRSNQPQHFGDGTRLSIL.

About this clone: Other DNA sequences within the sample encode an identical CDR3. The gene calls are TRBV5-4 and TRBJ2-3; 11 nucleotides match TRBD2. V dropped 3 bases and J dropped 1; count of bases not matched to a gene: 4. CDR1 SGHNT and CDR2 YYREEE come from the germline V gene (reference sequence). The CDR3 is 16 residues long. This CDR3 reads CASSSRLAGRTDTQYF. CDR3 nucleotides: TGTGCCAGCAGCTCCCGACTAGCGGGGCGCACAGATACGCAGTATTTT.

V gene TRBV7-9 combines with J gene TRBJ2-1; 8 bases are a match to TRBD2. CDR3 length equals 15 residues. Looked up from germline, CDR1 is SEHNR and CDR2 is FQNEAQ (reference sequence). J gave up 11 bases and V 5 bases, and 14 bases lay outside the gene matches. The CDR3 region has the DNA TGTGCCAGCAGCGCCGGGGGGGCCCAAGGAGTTCAGCAGTTCTTC. This encodes CASSAGGAQGVQQFF.

The chain employs TRBV28 and TRBJ2-6, with D possibly TRBD1 on 6 matching bases. The CDR3 runs to 16 residues. Germline CDR1 and CDR2: MDHEN and SYDVKM. The V end was cut by 6 bases, the J end by 1 base, with 13 bases between. DNA for the CDR3: TGTGCCAGCAGCTTGGTCAGGGGTTCTGGGGCCAACGTCCTGACTTTC. This translates into CASSLVRGSGANVLTF.

Turning to this clone: Other DNA sequences within the sample encode an identical CDR3. This chain connects TRBV11-3 to TRBJ2-7; the D call may be TRBD1 or TRBD2 (5 bases each). The V gene's germline CDR1 is SGHNT and CDR2 YENEEA. The ends were cut back, 1 base at V and 0 bases at J, with 7 bases in the middle. CDR3 length equals 14 residues. In nucleotides, the CDR3 is TGTGCCAGCAGCTTAGGTGGGGGCTCCTACGAGCAGTACTTC. It is translated as CASSLGGGSYEQYF.

This chain uses TRBV7-8 with TRBJ2-5; D is undetermined. The CDR3 loop spans 12 amino acids. Germline CDR1 SGHVS, CDR2 FQNEAQ. The germline V and J ends were trimmed by 3 bases and 5 bases, with 7 bases remaining between them. This CDR3 is CASSFVSETQYF. The CDR3 bases are TGTGCCAGCAGCTTTGTCTCTGAGACCCAGTACTTC.

This clone was seen just once. This rearrangement joins TRBV4-2 to TRBJ2-5, with 8 positions matching TRBD2. V shed 0 bases, J shed 5 bases, and the junction held 8 bases outside the gene matches. CDR3 length: 16 residues. Looked up from germline, CDR1 is LGHNA and CDR2 is YNFKEQ. DNA of the CDR3: TGTGCCAGCAGCCAAGATTCGGCGGGAGGCTGGGAGACCCAGTACTTC. The encoded protein is CASSQDSAGGWETQYF.

The rearrangement links TRBV28 to TRBJ1-5; a possible D gene is TRBD1 (5 bases). Trimming pared 6 bases from V and 7 bases from J, leaving 16 bases between. Germline lookup yields CDR1 MDHEN and CDR2 SYDVKM. CDR3 length equals 14 residues. This CDR3 is CASRLTQEGQPQHF. The CDR3 DNA follows: TGTGCCAGCAGACTGACCCAGGAGGGGCAGCCCCAGCATTTT.

V and J are TRBV5-5 and TRBJ2-4, with D unclear. V was shortened by 5 bases and J by 7 bases, with 31 bases between the two germline ends. This CDR3 is built from 19 residues. Per germline, CDR1 SGHKS and CDR2 YYEKEE (reference sequence). CDR3 sequence (DNA): TGTGCCAGCAGTCCCGTAGGGCCACATCCCGTTTTGGCACAGAACATTCAGTACTTC. Protein: CASSPVGPHPVLAQNIQYF.